The T cell receptor (beta chain) described here comes from a study of shared clonotypes between healthy human individuals. Study as a whole: A donor's plate count was three for CD4 naive and three for CD4 memory; CD8 naive had two and CD8 memory one. Study observations and caveats: Larger richness was generally estimated for naive than memory subsets. The diversity represented, both genetic and in exposure history, was limited by few donors.

Using immunoSEQ multiplex PCR, the repertoire was profiled, and TCRdb retains in-frame clones only, with some absent. Of roughly 1,800,000 clones listed, roughly 94% are singletons. A remark on this clone: The antigen is not known.

The CDR3 is 15 amino acids. CDR1 MGHRA and CDR2 YSYEKL come from the germline V gene. V lost 3 bases and J 4 bases, leaving 16 bases between the germline ends. Selected positively for CCR7 and CD45RO-negative, naive CD8 cells excluded terminally differentiated effector memory CD45RA+ cells. J is TRBJ2-7 and V is TRBV4-1; possibly TRBD2 for D (7 bases). The sequence came from a man between 18 and 35 years old in good health. The specimen sequenced was naive CD8+ T cells sorted from blood. CDR3 loop: CASSQGAGAGYEQYF. The CDR3 region has the DNA TGCGCCAGCAGCCAGGGGGCGGGAGCGGGATACGAGCAGTACTTC.